Listed below are T cell receptor beta chains from one sample, sequenced in a study of blood T cell repertoires in COVID-19. TCRdb's table, derived via immunoSEQ multiplex PCR, lists solely in-frame clones and lacks some. The repertoire includes about 350,000 clones, about 88% of them detected once, and more than 1% sits in the top ten. The sample taken for sequencing was PBMCs or T cells enriched from blood (not recorded which). The receptors stem from a woman aged 25 to 39 who had recovered from COVID-19. Both conserved end residues are part of each CDR3. The D gene is left open where the match is weak. Part of the rows lack a size; the others show once, few, many or a class for expanded clones.

j_gene,d_gene,v_gene,abundance,CDR3aa,CDR3nt
TRBJ1-2,TRBD1,TRBV5-1,.,CASSLGGQAIDYTF,TGCGCCAGCAGCCTGGGGGGACAGGCGATTGACTACACCTTC
TRBJ2-2,TRBD2,TRBV15,.,CATSAPPGLAGSGELFF,TGTGCCACCAGCGCACCTCCGGGACTAGCGGGGTCCGGGGAGCTGTTTTTT
TRBJ2-4,.,TRBV3-1/TRBV3-2,once,CASSQLGARTDIQYF,TGTGCCAGCAGCCAACTCGGTGCTAGAACGGACATTCAGTACTTC
TRBJ1-2,.,TRBV28,.,CASPFRGAQGYTF,TGTGCCAGCCCCTTTCGGGGGGCGCAAGGCTACACCTTC
TRBJ1-5,TRBD1,TRBV7-8,.,CASSPPGGQPQHF,TGTGCCAGCAGCCCCCCAGGGGGACAGCCCCAGCATTTT
TRBJ2-2,.,TRBV7-6,few,CASSPRGGQASNTGELFF,TGTGCCAGCAGCCCCAGGGGGGGACAGGCTTCGAACACCGGGGAGCTGTTTTTT
TRBJ1-3,.,TRBV3-1/TRBV3-2,.,CASSQDLPTHTIYF,TGTGCCAGCAGCCAAGATCTGCCTACGCACACCATATATTTT
TRBJ1-2,.,TRBV2,.,CASSEARPGSNYGYTF,TGTGCCAGCAGTGAAGCCCGACCGGGGTCAAACTATGGCTACACCTTC
TRBJ2-5,.,TRBV6-5,.,CASSQSGGRETQYF,TGTGCCAGCAGTCAGTCGGGGGGCCGGGAGACCCAGTACTTC
TRBJ2-1,.,TRBV19,.,CASSRSRGLSYNEQFF,TGTGCCAGTAGTAGATCGCGGGGGCTTTCCTACAATGAGCAGTTCTTC
TRBJ1-2,.,TRBV11-2,.,CASSRGSGGNGYTF,TGTGCCAGCTCGCGGGGGTCGGGTGGCAATGGCTACACCTTC
TRBJ2-5,.,TRBV24-1,.,CATSDGGSKGTGIEETQYF,TGTGCCACCAGTGATGGGGGCTCGAAAGGAACAGGGATAGAAGAGACCCAGTACTTC
TRBJ2-1,.,TRBV20-1,.,CSVSGRTEQFF,TGCAGTGTCTCCGGCCGGACAGAGCAGTTCTTC
TRBJ2-3,.,TRBV5-1,.,CASSPSLSSTDTQYF,TGCGCCAGCAGCCCGTCCCTTTCTAGCACAGATACGCAGTATTTT
TRBJ2-1,TRBD2,TRBV11-3,.,CASSPGGPHEQFF,TGTGCCAGCAGCCCGGGGGGGCCGCATGAGCAGTTCTTC
TRBJ1-5,TRBD1,TRBV7-9,.,CASSRSTGTGGNQPQHF,TGTGCCAGCAGTCGATCGACCGGGACAGGAGGCAATCAGCCCCAGCATTTT
TRBJ1-5,TRBD1,TRBV6-5,.,CASSTGQGGNQPQHF,TGTGCCAGCAGCACCGGACAGGGGGGTAATCAGCCCCAGCATTTT
TRBJ1-1,TRBD1,TRBV19,.,CASSTPGTANTEAFF,TGTGCCAGTAGTACCCCCGGGACAGCGAACACTGAAGCTTTCTTT
TRBJ1-2,.,TRBV7-2,few,CASSLEGTWTTALYGYTF,TGTGCCAGCAGCTTAGAGGGGACGTGGACTACGGCTCTCTATGGCTACACCTTC
TRBJ1-6,.,TRBV28,.,CASSATGHHYSYNSPLHF,TGTGCCAGCAGTGCCACGGGACACCACTACTCCTATAATTCACCCCTCCACTTT
TRBJ2-3,TRBD2,TRBV10-1,.,CASSESRTSSTDTQYF,TGCGCCAGCAGTGAGTCTAGGACTAGTAGCACAGATACGCAGTATTTT
TRBJ2-5,.,TRBV6-5,.,CASIIGETQYF,TGTGCCAGCATTATCGGAGAGACCCAGTACTTC
TRBJ2-7,TRBD1,TRBV5-6,.,CASSLGTGIREQYF,TGTGCCAGCAGCTTGGGGACAGGGATAAGGGAGCAGTACTTC
TRBJ1-2,.,TRBV7-2,.,CASSESREGLGGYTF,TGTGCCAGCAGCGAAAGCCGGGAAGGTCTAGGTGGCTACACCTTC